This TCR beta chain was observed in a study of blood T cell repertoires in COVID-19. Study summary: The United States, Italy and Spain provided the acute and convalescent COVID-19 samples. PBMCs, B-cell-depleted T cells, or T cells were the source of the cDNA or gDNA that made up the material.

Authors' data handling: Estimation of nucleated cell counts relied on the amplification of reference gene primers. Clones were sequenced by immunoSEQ multiplex PCR, and TCRdb holds only the in-frame ones, with some missing. The D gene and trimming were derived from the DNA, and the V and J assignments and clone size from that table. The sample lists 100,000 to 150,000 clones, 85% to 90% occurring once. J was trimmed by 7 bases and V by 4 bases; bases with no gene match: 10. The germline gives CDR1 SGHNT, CDR2 YENEEA. This CDR3 has 16 amino acids. The V call is TRBV11-3, the J call TRBJ2-2; 9 bases align to TRBD2. The TCR was taken from a man between 65 and 85 years old with active or convalescent COVID-19. The sequenced sample consisted of peripheral blood. The CDR3 nucleotides read TGTGCCAGCAGCTCGATAGCGGGAGACAAAGGCGGGGAGCTGTTTTTT. Translation: CASSSIAGDKGGELFF.